This paragraph covers one T cell receptor (beta chain) sequence. Trimming left V 6 bases short and J 7 bases short, with 22 bases between. The CDR3 is 15 residues long. Germline V CDR1 and CDR2: SGHVS, FNYEAQ. Combining a sample-barcoded 5' primer with a J-beta primer mix, a second PCR ran for about 6 to 11 cycles. MiXCR was run by TCRdb on the 5' RACE reads, yielding one entry per CDR3 protein. The sample has about 900,000 distinct CDR3 sequences, around 62% seen once; the top ten hold roughly 26%. This specimen comes from a study of blood T cells in healthy people across ages. The genes are TRBV7-6 and TRBJ2-7; D uncertain. The material sequenced was blood. The receptor was isolated from a man aged 30 to 45 in good health. In DNA form, the CDR3 reads TGTGCCAGCAGTCCTATGACTCGTGCGGTGGGTGAGCAGTACTTC. Translation gives CASSPMTRAVGEQYF.